Below, 7 T cell receptor beta chains from the same sample are listed, as sequenced in a study of blood T cell repertoires in COVID-19. Measured with immunoSEQ multiplex PCR; TCRdb has only the in-frame clones, and not every one. This sample has 90,000 to 120,000 clones, with about 90% found just once. Material: peripheral blood. These receptors came from a man aged 50 or older with acute or convalescent COVID-19.

V gene TRBV7-9 combines with J gene TRBJ1-1; a weak D match, TRBD1 (6 bases). V lost 8 bases and J 1 base, leaving 14 bases between the germline ends. The CDR3 extends over 14 amino acids. CDR1 SEHNR and CDR2 FQNEAQ come from the germline V gene (reference sequence). The CDR3 nucleotides read TGTGCCAGCTCGGTCCTACAGGGGAACACTGAAGCTTTCTTT. Its protein product is CASSVLQGNTEAFF.

This chain links TRBV6-1 with TRBJ1-2, with D maybe TRBD1 (6 bases). CDR3 length: 13 residues. CDR1 and CDR2 from the germline V gene are MNHNS and SASEGT. The germline V and J ends were trimmed by 1 base and 8 bases, with 11 bases remaining between them. In DNA form, the CDR3 reads TGTGCCAGCAGTGAAGACAGGGCCTCGGGCTACACCTTC. It encodes CASSEDRASGYTF.

This clone has just a few counts. The CDR3 is CASSYRGASQPQHF. The CDR3, as DNA: TGTGCCAGCAGTTACCGGGGGGCGAGTCAGCCCCAGCATTTT. The chain uses TRBV6-5 and TRBJ1-5, with D tentatively TRBD1 (6 bases). In germline, CDR1 is MNHEY, CDR2 SVGAGI. CDR3 length equals 14 residues. Between the trimmed V and J ends, which lost 2 bases and 6 bases, there was a span of 11 bases.

CDR3 sequence reads: CASSLATGGTQYF. DNA for the CDR3: TGTGCCAGCAGTTTAGCGACCGGGGGGACCCAGTACTTC. The chain is built from TRBV12-3 or TRBV12-4 and TRBJ2-5; tentatively, D is TRBD2 (6 bases). The CDR3 consists of 13 residues. Deletions cut 0 bases from V and 7 bases from J, with 9 bases between.

This sequence joins TRBV7-9 and TRBJ1-2; 10 bases agree with TRBD1. J was trimmed by 2 bases and V by 5 bases; bases with no gene match: 11. Germline-derived CDR1 and CDR2 are SEHNR and FQNEAQ (reference sequence). The CDR3 extends over 17 amino acids. CDR3 DNA sequence: TGTGCCAGCAGCCGGGCGGGGACAGGGGAAATCAACTATGGCTACACCTTC. Residues: CASSRAGTGEINYGYTF.

This sequence joins TRBV18 and TRBJ2-7; tentatively, D is TRBD2 (5 bases). With 3 bases removed from V and 2 bases from J, the gap between germline ends came to 11 bases. This CDR3 has 14 residues. Germline CDR1 reads KGHSH; CDR2 reads LQKENI. CDR3 DNA sequence: TGTGCCAGCTCACCGAGGGATCAGGCCTACGAGCAGTACTTC. This translates into CASSPRDQAYEQYF.

This rearrangement joins TRBV7-9 to TRBJ2-7; 10 bases map to TRBD1. The germline V gene encodes CDR1 SEHNR and CDR2 FQNEAQ (reference sequence). The junction had 20 bases not matched to a gene; V was cut back by 5 bases and J by 4 bases. There are 19 residues in the CDR3. CDR3 DNA: TGTGCCAGCAGCCACCTAACGGGACAGGGGAATCCTTATGGGTACGAGCAGTACTTC. Protein: CASSHLTGQGNPYGYEQYF.